This T cell receptor (beta chain) was captured by sequencing in a study of T cells in Graves' hyperthyroidism and ophthalmopathy. The CDR3 length is 14 residues. Germline values: CDR1 SGHTA, CDR2 FQGNSA. Note on this clonotype: One junction end disagrees with the germline gene, perhaps due to a read error.

Amplification targeted TCR beta CDR3 regions from RNA transcripts. First-round RT-PCR of the TCR CDR3 relied on the HTBI primer set. Each CDR3 protein is one row after TCRdb ran MiXCR on the multiplex PCR reads. The table has 480,000 or so distinct CDR3 sequences, 40% to 55% seen once. Sequencing used peripheral blood or thyroid tissue (not recorded which). The receptor was derived from an adult woman with Graves' disease, either hyperthyroidism or ophthalmopathy (not recorded which). The chain carries TRBV7-2 and TRBJ1-1; no clear D gene. This CDR3 is CAGSKGRMNTEAFF. CDR3 nucleotides: TGTGCCGGCAGCAAAGGGAGGATGAACACTGAAGCTTTCTTT.